This is a list of T cell receptor beta chains from one sample in a study of T cells in Graves' hyperthyroidism and ophthalmopathy. TCRdb re-derived calls from the multiplex PCR reads in MiXCR, one entry per CDR3 protein. The table lists a few hundred thousand distinct CDR3 sequences, just over 45% of them singletons. The sequencing input was peripheral blood or thyroid tissue (not recorded which). These receptors were taken from a woman aged 18-29 years with Graves' hyperthyroidism. The CDR3 runs from the conserved cysteine through the conserved F or W. A D gene is named only where the DNA matches it firmly. A clone size is listed for some rows: how often the clone was seen (once, few, many), or a class if it is expanded.

V	D	size	length	J	DNA	CDR3
TRBV2	-	-	11	TRBJ1-5	TGTGCCAGCAGTGCCGGGCAACCCCAGCATTTT	CASSAGQPQHF
TRBV7-9	-	many	14	TRBJ1-1	TGTGCCAGCAGCTTAGCTCTGGACGTACGTGAAGCTTTCTTT	CASSLALDVREAFF
TRBV12-3/TRBV12-4	-	-	16	TRBJ2-2	TGTGCCAGCAGCGTTGGAGTCAGGACGGGAACCGGGGAGCTGTTTTTT	CASSVGVRTGTGELFF
TRBV5-1	-	-	14	TRBJ1-1	TGCGCCAGCAGCTTGGGGTTCATGAGCCCTGAAGCTTTCTTT	CASSLGFMSPEAFF
TRBV29-1	-	many	14	TRBJ2-7	TGCAGCGTTAGGGACTCCCTTACCTCCTACGAGCAGTACTTC	CSVRDSLTSYEQYF
TRBV12-5	-	-	11	TRBJ2-4	TGTGCTAGTGGTTACCGCAACATTCAGTACTTC	CASGYRNIQYF
TRBV12-3/TRBV12-4	TRBD2	-	14	TRBJ2-7	TGTGCCAGCAGGATAGCGGTTTCTAGCGGGCCGCAGTACTTC	CASRIAVSSGPQYF
TRBV24-1	TRBD1	many	17	TRBJ2-7	TGTGCCACCAGTGACGCGACTCCGGGACAGGGGAGAGGCGAGCAGTACTTC	CATSDATPGQGRGEQYF
TRBV20-1	-	many	16	TRBJ1-6	TGCAGTGCTAGAAAGGGTAGTGCAGGGCTTAATTCACCCCTCCACTTT	CSARKGSAGLNSPLHF
TRBV6-5	-	many	14	TRBJ1-4	TGTGCCAGCAGGATCCACACAACTAATGAAAAACTGTTTTTT	CASRIHTTNEKLFF